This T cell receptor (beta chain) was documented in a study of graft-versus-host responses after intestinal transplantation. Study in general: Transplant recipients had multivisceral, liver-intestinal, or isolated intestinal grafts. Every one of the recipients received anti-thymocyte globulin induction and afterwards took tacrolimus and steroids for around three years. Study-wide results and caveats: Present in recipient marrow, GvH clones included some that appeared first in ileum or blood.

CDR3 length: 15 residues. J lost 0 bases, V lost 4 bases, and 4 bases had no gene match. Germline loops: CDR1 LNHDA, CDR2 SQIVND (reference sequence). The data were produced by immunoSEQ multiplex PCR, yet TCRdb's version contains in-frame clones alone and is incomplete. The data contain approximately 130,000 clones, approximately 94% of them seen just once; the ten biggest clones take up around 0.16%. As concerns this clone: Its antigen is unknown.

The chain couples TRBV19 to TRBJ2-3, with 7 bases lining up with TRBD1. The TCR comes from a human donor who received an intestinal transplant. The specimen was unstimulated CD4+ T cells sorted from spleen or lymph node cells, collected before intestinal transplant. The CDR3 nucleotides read TGTGCCAGTAGTAAGACAGGGTCAAGCACAGATACGCAGTATTTT. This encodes CASSKTGSSTDTQYF.